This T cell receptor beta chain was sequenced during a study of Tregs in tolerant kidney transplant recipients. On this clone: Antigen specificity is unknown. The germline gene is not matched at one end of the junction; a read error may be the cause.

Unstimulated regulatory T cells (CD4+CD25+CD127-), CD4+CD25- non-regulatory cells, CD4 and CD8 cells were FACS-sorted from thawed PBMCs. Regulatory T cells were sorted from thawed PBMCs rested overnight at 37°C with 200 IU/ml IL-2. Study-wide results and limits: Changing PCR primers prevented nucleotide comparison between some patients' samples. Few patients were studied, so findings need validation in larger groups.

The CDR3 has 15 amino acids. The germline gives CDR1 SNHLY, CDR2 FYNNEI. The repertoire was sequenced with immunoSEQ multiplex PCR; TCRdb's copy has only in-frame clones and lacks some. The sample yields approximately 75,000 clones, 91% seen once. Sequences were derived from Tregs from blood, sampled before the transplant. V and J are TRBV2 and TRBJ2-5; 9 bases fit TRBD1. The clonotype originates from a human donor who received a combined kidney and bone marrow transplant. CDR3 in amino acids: CAGSRDRAGEETQYF. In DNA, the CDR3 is TGTGCCGGCAGTAGGGACAGGGCGGGGGAAGAGACCCAGTACTTC.